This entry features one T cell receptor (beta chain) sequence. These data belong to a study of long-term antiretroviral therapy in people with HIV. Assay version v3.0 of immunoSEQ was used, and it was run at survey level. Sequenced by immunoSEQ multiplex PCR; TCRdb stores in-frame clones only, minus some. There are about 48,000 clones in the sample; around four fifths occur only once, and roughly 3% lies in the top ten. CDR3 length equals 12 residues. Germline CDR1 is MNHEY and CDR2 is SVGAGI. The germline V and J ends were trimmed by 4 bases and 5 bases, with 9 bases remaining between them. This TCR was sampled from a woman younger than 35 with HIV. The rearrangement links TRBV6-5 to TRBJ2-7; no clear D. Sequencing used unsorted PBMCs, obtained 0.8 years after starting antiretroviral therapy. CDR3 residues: CASSSLTHEQYF. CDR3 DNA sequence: TGTGCCAGCAGTTCGCTGACTCACGAGCAGTACTTC.